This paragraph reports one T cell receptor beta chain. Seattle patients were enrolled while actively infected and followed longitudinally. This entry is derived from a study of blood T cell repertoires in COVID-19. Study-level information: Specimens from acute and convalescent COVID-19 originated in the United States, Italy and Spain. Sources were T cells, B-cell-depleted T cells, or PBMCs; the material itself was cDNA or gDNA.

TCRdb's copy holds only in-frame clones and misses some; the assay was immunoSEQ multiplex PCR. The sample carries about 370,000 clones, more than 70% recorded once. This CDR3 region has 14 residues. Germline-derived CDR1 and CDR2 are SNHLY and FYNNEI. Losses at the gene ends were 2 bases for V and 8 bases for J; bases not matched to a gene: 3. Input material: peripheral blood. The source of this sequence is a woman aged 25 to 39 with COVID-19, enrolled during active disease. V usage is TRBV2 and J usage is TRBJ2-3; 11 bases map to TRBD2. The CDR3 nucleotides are TGTGCCAGCAGTGAAATCACTAGCGGGAGTACGCAGTATTTT. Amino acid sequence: CASSEITSGSTQYF.